This T cell receptor beta chain derives from a study of blood T cells in healthy people across ages. Study context: The template switching approach captured approximately one barcoded beta molecule for every two T cells. General observations from the study: Naive CD4+ cell counts and diversity both ran higher in long-lived than in aged donors.

Then a second PCR, running roughly 7 to 11 cycles, was carried out with a sample-barcoded 5' primer and a J-beta primer mix. TCRdb re-called the 5' RACE reads through MiXCR, storing one row per CDR3 protein. The profile covers about 1 million distinct CDR3 sequences, with 40% to 55% appearing a single time and approximately 19% taken by the ten largest. This clonotype was seen a few times. Its specificity is not known. CDR3 length: 13 residues. Germline V CDR1 and CDR2: SGHRS, YFSETQ. The V end was cut by 4 bases, the J end by 5 bases, with 12 bases between. The chain is built from TRBV5-1 and TRBJ2-5; no definite D call. This clonotype was sampled from a woman aged 60-75 years in good health. Sequencing was done on a sample of blood. Written as DNA, the CDR3 is TGCGCCAGCAGCCGCCTGGGCTTGGAGACCCAGTACTTC. Translated: CASSRLGLETQYF.